In its sample, the clone carrying this T cell receptor beta chain was seen once. The source of the sample is a study of blood T cell repertoires in COVID-19. Study context: Some COVID-19 samples were acute and others convalescent; all came from the United States, Italy and Spain. PBMCs, B-cell-depleted T cells, or T cells were the source of the cDNA or gDNA that made up the material.

Here immunoSEQ multiplex PCR was the method, and the copy in TCRdb shows in-frame clones only, minus some. This table has a few hundred thousand clones, around 83% appearing once. The receptor's source is a woman aged 45-65 years with acute or convalescent COVID-19. Sequencing was carried out using peripheral blood.

The CDR3 region has the DNA TGTGCCAGCAGCCTCTCCGGGGGGAATGAGCAGTTCTTC. This encodes CASSLSGGNEQFF. The chain links TRBV3-1 (or the pseudogene TRBV3-2) to TRBJ2-1; 7 bases agree with TRBD2. J was trimmed by 7 bases and V by 4 bases; bases with no gene match: 4. Germline CDR1 LGHDT, CDR2 YNNKEL (reference sequence). The CDR3 consists of 13 residues.